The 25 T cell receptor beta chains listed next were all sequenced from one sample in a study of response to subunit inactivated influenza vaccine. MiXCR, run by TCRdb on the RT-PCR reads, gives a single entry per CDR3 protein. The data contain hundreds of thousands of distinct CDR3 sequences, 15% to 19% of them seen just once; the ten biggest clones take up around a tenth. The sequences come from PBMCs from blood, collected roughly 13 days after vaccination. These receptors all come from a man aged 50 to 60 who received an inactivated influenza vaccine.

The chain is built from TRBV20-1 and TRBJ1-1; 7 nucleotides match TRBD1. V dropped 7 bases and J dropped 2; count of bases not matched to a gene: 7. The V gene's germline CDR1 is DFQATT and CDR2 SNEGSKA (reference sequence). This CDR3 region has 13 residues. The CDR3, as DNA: TGCAGTGTTGCGGGACAGCTTAACACTGAAGCTTTCTTT. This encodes CSVAGQLNTEAFF.

The CDR3 spells CASSLVPVRGGTEAFF. The CDR3 region has the DNA TGCGCCAGCAGCTTGGTACCGGTGAGGGGAGGAACTGAAGCTTTCTTT. This chain joins TRBV5-1 and TRBJ1-1; a possible D gene is TRBD1 (5 bases). Germline CDR1 is SGHRS and CDR2 is YFSETQ. Trimming shortened V by 0 bases and J by 5 bases, and 17 bases separated the two germline ends. The CDR3 sequence is 16 residues long.

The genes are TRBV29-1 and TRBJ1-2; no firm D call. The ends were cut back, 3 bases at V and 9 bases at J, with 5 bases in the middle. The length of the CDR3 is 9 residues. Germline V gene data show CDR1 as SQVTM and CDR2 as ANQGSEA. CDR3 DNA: TGCAGCGTTGATGCCAGCTACACCTTC. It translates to CSVDASYTF.

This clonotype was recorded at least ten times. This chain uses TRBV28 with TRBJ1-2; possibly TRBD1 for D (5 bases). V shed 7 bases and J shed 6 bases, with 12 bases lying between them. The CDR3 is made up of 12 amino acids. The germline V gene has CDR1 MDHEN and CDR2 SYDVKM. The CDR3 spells CASKLRAHGYTF. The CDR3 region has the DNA TGTGCCAGCAAACTCAGGGCCCATGGCTACACCTTC.

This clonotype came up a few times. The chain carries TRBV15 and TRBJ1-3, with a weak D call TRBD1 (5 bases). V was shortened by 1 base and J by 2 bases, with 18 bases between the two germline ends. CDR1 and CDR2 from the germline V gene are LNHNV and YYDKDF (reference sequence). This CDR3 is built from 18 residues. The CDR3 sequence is CATSRGPEQEDPGNTIYF. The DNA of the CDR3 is TGTGCCACCAGCAGAGGACCAGAACAGGAGGACCCTGGAAACACCATATATTTT. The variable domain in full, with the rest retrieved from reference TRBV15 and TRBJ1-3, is DAMVIQNPRYQVTQFGKPVTLSCSQTLNHNVMYWYQQKSSQAPKLLFHYYDKDFNNEADTPDNFQSRRPNTSFCFLDIRSPGLGDTAMYLCATSRGPEQEDPGNTIYFGEGSWLTVV.

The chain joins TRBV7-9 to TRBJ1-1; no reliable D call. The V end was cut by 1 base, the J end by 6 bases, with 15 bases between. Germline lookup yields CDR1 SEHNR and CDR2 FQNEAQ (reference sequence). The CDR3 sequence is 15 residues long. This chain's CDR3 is CASSLEARGIPEAFF. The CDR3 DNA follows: TGTGCCAGCAGCTTAGAGGCCCGGGGAATTCCTGAAGCTTTCTTT.

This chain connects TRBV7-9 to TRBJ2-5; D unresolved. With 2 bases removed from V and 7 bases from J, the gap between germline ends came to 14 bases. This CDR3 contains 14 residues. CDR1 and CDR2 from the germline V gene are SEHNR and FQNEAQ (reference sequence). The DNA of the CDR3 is TGTGCCAGCAGCTTATTAACAAGGGCAACGACCCAGTACTTC. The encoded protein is CASSLLTRATTQYF. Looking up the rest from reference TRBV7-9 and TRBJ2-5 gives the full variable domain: DTGVSQNPRHKITKRGQNVTFRCDPISEHNRLYWYRQTLGQGPEFLTYFQNEAQLEKSRLLSDRFSAERPKGSFSTLEIQRTEQGDSAMYLCASSLLTRATTQYFGPGTRLLVL.

The CDR3 loop is CASSGLHYEQYF. In nucleotides, the CDR3 is TGTGCCAGCAGTGGACTGCACTACGAGCAGTACTTC. The chain employs TRBV12-3 or TRBV12-4 and TRBJ2-7; the D gene is possibly TRBD2 (5 bases). The CDR3 contains 12 residues. V dropped 5 bases and J dropped 3 bases, with 8 bases sitting between them.

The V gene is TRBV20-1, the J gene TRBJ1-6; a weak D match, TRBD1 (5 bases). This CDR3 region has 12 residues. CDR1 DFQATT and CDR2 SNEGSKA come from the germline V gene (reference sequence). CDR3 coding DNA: TGCCTAGTGGGCAGGGTTAATTCACCCCTCCACTTT. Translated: CLVGRVNSPLHF.

The CDR3 sequence is CASSVGGTGPSGANVLTF. CDR3 coding DNA: TGTGCCAGCAGCGTAGGAGGGACAGGACCCTCTGGGGCCAACGTCCTGACTTTC. V usage is TRBV9 and J usage is TRBJ2-6; 8 bases match TRBD1. The V and J ends lost 0 bases and 0 bases, in that order; junction bases with no gene match: 5. Germline V gene sequence: CDR1 SGDLS, CDR2 YYNGEE. The length of the CDR3 is 18 residues.

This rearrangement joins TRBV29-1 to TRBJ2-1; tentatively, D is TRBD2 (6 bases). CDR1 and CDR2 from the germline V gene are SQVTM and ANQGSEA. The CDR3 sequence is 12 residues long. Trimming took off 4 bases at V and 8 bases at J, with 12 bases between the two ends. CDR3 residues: CSVARETYEQFF. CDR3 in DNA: TGCAGCGTTGCCCGGGAGACGTATGAGCAGTTCTTC.

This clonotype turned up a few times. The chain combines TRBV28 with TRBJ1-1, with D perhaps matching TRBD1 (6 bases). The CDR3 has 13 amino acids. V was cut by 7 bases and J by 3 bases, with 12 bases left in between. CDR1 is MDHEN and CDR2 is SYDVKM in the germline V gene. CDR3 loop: CASNPGADTEAFF. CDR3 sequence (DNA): TGTGCCAGCAATCCAGGGGCGGACACTGAAGCTTTCTTT.

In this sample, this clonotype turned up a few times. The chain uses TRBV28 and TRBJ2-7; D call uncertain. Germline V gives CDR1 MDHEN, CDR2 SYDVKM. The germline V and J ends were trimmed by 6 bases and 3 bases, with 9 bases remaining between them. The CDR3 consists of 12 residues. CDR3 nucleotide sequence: TGTGCCAGCAGCCCAAAGTTCTACGAGCAGTACTTC. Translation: CASSPKFYEQYF.

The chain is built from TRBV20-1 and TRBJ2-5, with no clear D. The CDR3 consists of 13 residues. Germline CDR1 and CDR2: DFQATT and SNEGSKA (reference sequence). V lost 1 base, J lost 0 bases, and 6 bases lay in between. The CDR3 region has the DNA TGCAGTGCTAGAGTTCACTACCAAGAGACCCAGTACTTC. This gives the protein CSARVHYQETQYF.

DNA of the CDR3: TGTGCCAGCAGCCAGACCGCGGGACAGCGCTCACCCCTCCACTTT. Amino acids: CASSQTAGQRSPLHF. The V and J genes are TRBV3-1 and TRBJ1-6; 7 positions match TRBD1. The CDR3 sequence is 15 residues long. Germline CDR1 is LGHDT and CDR2 is YNNKEL (reference sequence). The J segment lost 10 bases and the V segment lost 3 bases, leaving 9 bases of the junction unmatched.

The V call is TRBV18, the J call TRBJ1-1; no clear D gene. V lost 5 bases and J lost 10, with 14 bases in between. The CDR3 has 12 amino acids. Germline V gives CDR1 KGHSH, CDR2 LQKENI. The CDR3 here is CASSGEKAIAFF. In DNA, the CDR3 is TGTGCCAGCTCAGGGGAGAAAGCTATAGCTTTCTTT.

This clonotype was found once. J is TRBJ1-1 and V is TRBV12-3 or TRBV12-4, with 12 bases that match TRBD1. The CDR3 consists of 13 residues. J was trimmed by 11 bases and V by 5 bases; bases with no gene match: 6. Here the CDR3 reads CASSQGQGAAAFF. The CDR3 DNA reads TGTGCCAGCAGTCAGGGACAGGGGGCGGCGGCTTTCTTT.

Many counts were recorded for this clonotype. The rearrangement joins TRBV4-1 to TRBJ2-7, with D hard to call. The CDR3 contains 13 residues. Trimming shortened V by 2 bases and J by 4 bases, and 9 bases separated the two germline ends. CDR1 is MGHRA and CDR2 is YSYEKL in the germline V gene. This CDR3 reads CASSQSDAYEQYF. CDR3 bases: TGCGCCAGCAGCCAAAGTGACGCGTACGAGCAGTACTTC.

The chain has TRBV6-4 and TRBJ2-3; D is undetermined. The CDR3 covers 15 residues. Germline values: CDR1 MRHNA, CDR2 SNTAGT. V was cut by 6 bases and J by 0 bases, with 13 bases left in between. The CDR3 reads CASSPLAESTDTQYF. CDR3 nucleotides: TGTGCCAGCAGCCCCTTGGCGGAGAGCACAGATACGCAGTATTTT.

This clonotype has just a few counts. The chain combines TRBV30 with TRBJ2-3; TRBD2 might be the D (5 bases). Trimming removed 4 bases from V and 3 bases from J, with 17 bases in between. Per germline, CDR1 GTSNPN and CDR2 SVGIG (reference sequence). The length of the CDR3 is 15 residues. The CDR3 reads CAWKGLASFTDTQYF. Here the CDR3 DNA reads TGTGCCTGGAAAGGCTTAGCGAGCTTTACAGATACGCAGTATTTT.

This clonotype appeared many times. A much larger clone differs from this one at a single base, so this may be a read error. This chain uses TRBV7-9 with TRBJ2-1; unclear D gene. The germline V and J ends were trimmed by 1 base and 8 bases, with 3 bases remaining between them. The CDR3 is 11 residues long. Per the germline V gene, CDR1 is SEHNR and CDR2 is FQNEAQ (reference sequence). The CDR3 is CASSLGHEQFF. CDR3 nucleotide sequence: TGTGCCAGCAGCTTAGGGCATGAGCAGTTCTTC.

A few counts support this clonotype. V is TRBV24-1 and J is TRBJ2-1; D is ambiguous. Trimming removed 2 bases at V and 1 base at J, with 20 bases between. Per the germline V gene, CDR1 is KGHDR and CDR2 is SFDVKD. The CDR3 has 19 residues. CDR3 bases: TGTGCCACCAGTGATTCGACCCCGTTTGGCGGCGGATCCTACAATGAGCAGTTCTTC. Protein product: CATSDSTPFGGGSYNEQFF.

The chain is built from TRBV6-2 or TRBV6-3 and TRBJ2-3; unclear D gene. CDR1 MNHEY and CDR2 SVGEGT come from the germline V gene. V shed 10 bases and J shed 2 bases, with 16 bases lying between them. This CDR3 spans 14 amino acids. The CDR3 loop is CATKGSLHTDTQYF. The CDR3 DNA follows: TGTGCCACCAAAGGGTCCCTACACACAGATACGCAGTATTTT.

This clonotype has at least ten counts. CDR3 residues: CSARDDAGAWETQYF. In nucleotides, the CDR3 is TGCAGTGCTAGAGATGATGCGGGGGCCTGGGAGACCCAGTACTTC. The chain employs TRBV20-1 and TRBJ2-5; TRBD2 might be the D (7 bases). This CDR3 region has 15 residues. Germline V gene sequence: CDR1 DFQATT, CDR2 SNEGSKA (reference sequence). Trimming pared 0 bases from V and 5 bases from J, leaving 16 bases between.

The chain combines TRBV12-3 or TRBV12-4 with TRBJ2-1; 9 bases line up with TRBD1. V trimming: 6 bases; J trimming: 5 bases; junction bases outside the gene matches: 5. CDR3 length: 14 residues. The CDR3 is CASRGQGTDNEQFF. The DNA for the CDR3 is TGTGCCAGCAGAGGACAGGGGACTGACAATGAGCAGTTCTTC.